This T cell receptor (beta chain) originates from a study of shared clonotypes between healthy human individuals. The CDR3 runs 18 residues. The ends lost 5 bases at V and 9 bases at J; junction bases unmatched: 21. Germline V gene sequence: CDR1 SGHVS, CDR2 FNYEAQ. Here immunoSEQ multiplex PCR was the method, and the copy in TCRdb shows in-frame clones only, minus some. The data show hundreds of thousands of clones, around 73% seen once. Material: memory CD4+ T cells sorted from blood. Subset described: CD45RA-negative fraction. This clonotype was sampled from a woman aged 25 to 39 in good health. V gene TRBV7-6 combines with J gene TRBJ2-1, with 8 bases matching TRBD2. The CDR3 region is CASSLLGFSGEDALEQFF. Here the CDR3 DNA reads TGTGCCAGCAGCCTTTTAGGTTTTAGCGGGGAGGATGCGCTTGAGCAGTTCTTC.